These 32 T cell receptor beta chains share one sample of origin, sequenced in a study of blood T cell repertoires in COVID-19. The repertoire was sequenced with immunoSEQ multiplex PCR; TCRdb's copy has only in-frame clones and lacks some. The top ten clones hold about 2.1% of a sample with about 220,000 clones, approximately 84% of them seen once. Sequenced input: peripheral blood. All receptors derive from a woman in her fifties or sixties with acute or convalescent COVID-19.

The chain recombines TRBV7-9 with TRBJ1-1; D possibly corresponds to TRBD1 (5 bases). In germline, CDR1 is SEHNR, CDR2 FQNEAQ (reference sequence). V lost 4 bases, J lost 0 bases, and 6 bases lay in between. The CDR3 sequence is 13 residues long. Written as DNA, the CDR3 is TGTGCCAGCAGCTCCAGGGTGAACACTGAAGCTTTCTTT. It encodes CASSSRVNTEAFF.

The rearrangement links TRBV4-1 to TRBJ2-3, with TRBD2 identical over 7 bases. V lost 3 bases, J lost 0 bases, and 15 bases stayed unmatched. The CDR3 has 19 amino acids. Germline assignment: CDR1 MGHRA and CDR2 YSYEKL. The CDR3 bases are TGCGCCAGCAGCCATCGTCCCCCAGCGGGGACGGCTAGCACAGATACGCAGTATTTT. This translates into CASSHRPPAGTASTDTQYF.

This clone has a single count. The chain has TRBV13 and TRBJ1-1; D is unclear. The CDR3 is made up of 15 amino acids. V was pared by 2 bases and J by 3 bases, with 13 bases between. Germline loops: CDR1 PRHDT, CDR2 FYEKMQ (reference sequence). In DNA form, the CDR3 reads TGTGCCAGCAGCTTAAGAGGCAATGGATACACTGAAGCTTTCTTT. Encoded protein: CASSLRGNGYTEAFF. The variable domain in full, completed from reference TRBV13 and TRBJ1-1, reads AAGVIQSPRHLIKEKRETATLKCYPIPRHDTVYWYQQGPGQDPQFLISFYEKMQSDKGSIPDRFSAQQFSDYHSELNMSSLELGDSALYFCASSLRGNGYTEAFFGQGTRLTVV.

In this sample, this clone turned up a few times. The V and J genes are TRBV6-1 and TRBJ1-1; 7 bases are shared with TRBD1. Germline V gene sequence: CDR1 MNHNS, CDR2 SASEGT. This CDR3 is 13 amino acids long. V was clipped by 1 base and J by 5 bases; unmatched bases: 1. The CDR3 spells CASSEDRGTEAFF. In DNA, the CDR3 is TGTGCCAGCAGTGAAGACAGGGGAACTGAAGCTTTCTTT.

The chain recombines TRBV19 with TRBJ1-2; D call uncertain. Trimming removed 6 bases from V and 3 bases from J, with 11 bases in between. The CDR3 is made up of 13 amino acids. The germline CDR1 and CDR2 sequences are LNHDA and SQIVND (reference sequence). CDR3 sequence reads: CASRENGDYGYTF. The CDR3 nucleotides read TGTGCCAGTAGAGAAAACGGAGACTATGGCTACACCTTC.

This rearrangement joins TRBV6-5 to TRBJ1-5; a weak D match, TRBD1 (5 bases). The V gene lost 5 bases and the J gene lost 1 base, with 12 bases spanning the gap. Germline V gives CDR1 MNHEY, CDR2 SVGAGI. The CDR3 has 15 residues. CDR3 in amino acids: CASSPWGGSNQPQHF. The CDR3 DNA is TGTGCCAGCAGTCCCTGGGGGGGAAGCAATCAGCCCCAGCATTTT.

The CDR3 here is CASSSILYRSSGANVLTF. CDR3 sequence (DNA): TGTGCCAGCAGCTCAATTCTTTACAGGAGCTCTGGGGCCAACGTCCTGACTTTC. The chain recombines TRBV7-3 with TRBJ2-6, with D possibly being TRBD1 (5 bases). Between the trimmed V and J ends, which lost 4 bases and 0 bases, there was a span of 16 bases. This CDR3 region has 18 residues. Germline CDR1 is SGHTA and CDR2 is FQGTGA. The entire variable domain, with the rest obtained from reference TRBV7-3 and TRBJ2-6, is as follows: GAGVSQTPSNKVTEKGKYVELRCDPISGHTALYWYRQSLGQGPEFLIYFQGTGAADDSGLPNDRFFAVRPEGSVSTLKIQRTERGDSAVYLCASSSILYRSSGANVLTFGAGSRLTVL.

The rearrangement links TRBV5-1 to TRBJ2-7; D might be TRBD2 (5 bases). The CDR3 has 14 residues. Germline CDR1 is SGHRS and CDR2 is YFSETQ. V gave up 7 bases and J gave up 2 bases, with 16 bases separating them. This CDR3 reads CASSTSGSTYEQYF. DNA for the CDR3: TGCGCCAGCTCGACATCTGGGAGTACCTACGAGCAGTACTTC.

The rearrangement joins TRBV3-1 (or the pseudogene TRBV3-2) to TRBJ1-4; tentatively, D is TRBD1 (5 bases). CDR3 length: 15 residues. Germline V gene sequence: CDR1 LGHDT, CDR2 YNNKEL (reference sequence). V was trimmed by 5 bases and J by 10 bases, leaving 20 bases between them. CDR3 sequence reads: CASSEAWGVGGKLFF. In DNA form, the CDR3 reads TGTGCCAGCAGCGAAGCTTGGGGGGTTGGGGGAAAACTGTTTTTT.

The V call is TRBV7-2, the J call TRBJ1-6; D unresolved. V was shortened by 7 bases and J by 10 bases, with 14 bases between the two germline ends. The germline V gene has CDR1 SGHTA and CDR2 FQGNSA. The CDR3 has 13 residues. CDR3 nucleotide sequence: TGTGCCAGCAACCCGGGAGACTCCTCACCCCTCCACTTT. Its translation is CASNPGDSSPLHF.

CDR3 amino acids: CASSPDRREAFF. The CDR3 nucleotides are TGTGCCAGCAGCCCAGATCGGCGGGAAGCTTTCTTT. V and J are TRBV2 and TRBJ1-1, with D unclear. CDR3 length equals 12 residues. CDR1 and CDR2 (germline): SNHLY, FYNNEI. V was cut by 6 bases and J by 8 bases, with 13 bases left in between. Filled out from reference TRBV2 and TRBJ1-1, the complete variable domain reads EPEVTQTPSHQVTQMGQEVILRCVPISNHLYFYWYRQILGQKVEFLVSFYNNEISEKSEIFDDQFSVERPDGSNFTLKIRSTKLEDSAMYFCASSPDRREAFFGQGTRLTVV.

J is TRBJ1-2 and V is TRBV2, with 9 bases that match TRBD1. Germline CDR1 SNHLY, CDR2 FYNNEI. The CDR3 runs to 15 residues. J was trimmed by 8 bases and V by 9 bases; bases with no gene match: 16. The CDR3 spells CASYPGQGGSEGYTF. For the CDR3, the DNA is TGTGCCAGTTATCCGGGACAGGGAGGGTCTGAGGGCTACACCTTC.

The chain employs TRBV5-6 and TRBJ2-5, with 7 bases lining up with TRBD2. Losses at the gene ends were 3 bases for V and 5 bases for J; bases not matched to a gene: 10. This CDR3 contains 15 residues. In germline, CDR1 is SGHDT, CDR2 YYEEEE. The CDR3 is CASSWRHRRGETQYF. As DNA, the CDR3 is TGTGCCAGCAGCTGGCGACATCGGCGGGGGGAGACCCAGTACTTC.

The chain is built from TRBV5-4 and TRBJ2-6; TRBD1 might be the D (5 bases). V dropped 2 bases and J dropped 2 bases, with 8 bases sitting between them. Germline V gene lookup returns CDR1 SGHNT and CDR2 YYREEE (reference sequence). The CDR3 extends over 15 amino acids. CDR3 loop: CASSFRVPGANVLTF. Here the CDR3 DNA reads TGTGCCAGCAGCTTCAGGGTCCCTGGGGCCAACGTCCTGACTTTC.

This chain uses TRBV7-8 with TRBJ2-1; D is possibly TRBD2 (5 bases). Trimming stripped 1 base from V and 7 bases from J, with 11 bases between. The length of the CDR3 is 14 residues. Germline V gives CDR1 SGHVS, CDR2 FQNEAQ. The CDR3 coding sequence is TGTGCCAGCAGCTTAGACACAACGGGAAATGAGCAGTTCTTC. Its translation is CASSLDTTGNEQFF.

The CDR3 here is CASSPTSGRSGEQFF. In DNA, the CDR3 is TGTGCCAGCTCGCCTACTAGCGGGCGTAGCGGGGAGCAGTTCTTC. The J gene is TRBJ2-1, the V gene TRBV18; 9 nucleotides match TRBD2. The CDR3 sequence is 15 residues long. V shed 6 bases and J 10 bases; nucleotides not matched to a gene: 13. Germline V gene lookup returns CDR1 KGHSH and CDR2 LQKENI.

This sequence joins TRBV29-1 and TRBJ1-2; D is perhaps TRBD1 (5 bases). The germline gives CDR1 SQVTM, CDR2 ANQGSEA. With 2 bases removed from V and 3 bases from J, the gap between germline ends came to 16 bases. CDR3 length equals 15 residues. The CDR3 sequence is CSVESATENDYGYTF. CDR3 sequence (DNA): TGCAGCGTTGAAAGTGCGACAGAAAACGACTATGGCTACACCTTC.

The chain combines TRBV5-8 with TRBJ1-2, with D unresolved. The CDR3 length is 12 residues. From germline, CDR1 is SGHTS and CDR2 YDEGEE. Trimming shortened V by 2 bases and J by 7 bases, and 9 bases separated the two germline ends. The CDR3 here is CASSFGQFGYTF. Written as DNA, the CDR3 is TGTGCCAGCAGCTTTGGGCAATTTGGCTACACCTTC.

This clone appeared a single time. V usage is TRBV3-1 (or the pseudogene TRBV3-2) and J usage is TRBJ1-6; 7 bases fit TRBD1. The germline V gene encodes CDR1 LGHDT and CDR2 YNNKEL (reference sequence). The CDR3 extends over 14 amino acids. J gave up 10 bases and V 1 base, and 4 bases lay outside the gene matches. CDR3 nucleotides: TGTGCCAGCAGCCAAGCAGGGGGAACGTCACCCCTCCACTTT. Protein sequence: CASSQAGGTSPLHF.

This clone appeared a single time. The rearrangement uses TRBV7-8 and TRBJ2-7, with D perhaps matching TRBD2 (7 bases). Trimming took 5 bases from V and 4 from J, leaving 18 bases between them. The CDR3 runs to 15 residues. CDR1 SGHVS and CDR2 FQNEAQ come from the germline V gene. As DNA, the CDR3 is TGTGCCAGCAGCCGAGTAGGGGGGGAAACTTACGAGCAGTACTTC. This translates into CASSRVGGETYEQYF.

This chain connects TRBV3-1 (or the pseudogene TRBV3-2) to TRBJ1-1, with D perhaps matching TRBD1 (5 bases). Looked up from germline, CDR1 is LGHDT and CDR2 is YNNKEL (reference sequence). V shed 4 bases and J shed 4 bases, with 13 bases lying between them. The CDR3 totals 14 residues. The CDR3 DNA reads TGTGCCAGCAGCCCCCAGGGAAAGGGCACTGAAGCTTTCTTT. Translated, it gives CASSPQGKGTEAFF.

This rearrangement joins TRBV7-3 to TRBJ1-1; D gene ambiguous. CDR3 length: 14 residues. Deletions cut 5 bases from V and 3 bases from J, with 13 bases between. The V gene's germline CDR1 is SGHTA and CDR2 FQGTGA. The CDR3 reads CASSNTDIDTEAFF. The CDR3 region has the DNA TGTGCCAGCAGCAACACTGACATAGACACTGAAGCTTTCTTT.

The V call is TRBV7-9, the J call TRBJ2-3, with a weak D call TRBD2 (6 bases). Trimming removed 0 bases at V and 2 bases at J, with 9 bases between. Germline CDR1 and CDR2: SEHNR and FQNEAQ (reference sequence). The CDR3 extends over 15 amino acids. Written as DNA, the CDR3 is TGTGCCAGCAGCTTAGCTGCGGGGCTCACAGATACGCAGTATTTT. Protein sequence: CASSLAAGLTDTQYF. Using reference TRBV7-9 and TRBJ2-3 for the parts outside the CDR3, the full variable domain is DTGVSQNPRHKITKRGQNVTFRCDPISEHNRLYWYRQTLGQGPEFLTYFQNEAQLEKSRLLSDRFSAERPKGSFSTLEIQRTEQGDSAMYLCASSLAAGLTDTQYFGPGTRLTVL.

This clone was seen only once. The chain couples TRBV6-5 to TRBJ1-3; 9 bases fit TRBD1. Germline V gene lookup returns CDR1 MNHEY and CDR2 SVGAGI. This CDR3 contains 15 residues. With V trimmed by 5 bases and J by 8 bases, 10 bases remained unmatched. CDR3 bases: TGTGCCAGCAGTCCTGGTCCGGGACAGGGCGACACCATATATTTT. Translation: CASSPGPGQGDTIYF.

This clone was observed a few times. The J gene is TRBJ1-2, the V gene TRBV3-1 (or the pseudogene TRBV3-2); TRBD1 is a possible D gene (5 bases). Trimming stripped 5 bases from V and 3 bases from J, with 10 bases between. This CDR3 has 13 amino acids. Per the germline V gene, CDR1 is LGHDT and CDR2 is YNNKEL (reference sequence). The CDR3 reads CASSSRTYYGYTF. In DNA form, the CDR3 reads TGTGCCAGCAGCTCACGGACATACTATGGCTACACCTTC.

This chain joins TRBV2 and TRBJ1-6; 9 bases agree with TRBD1. The CDR3 sequence is 15 residues long. The germline gives CDR1 SNHLY, CDR2 FYNNEI. V was clipped by 2 bases and J by 7 bases; unmatched bases: 3. CDR3 sequence: CASSELTGGNSPLHF. The CDR3 DNA reads TGTGCCAGCAGTGAACTCACAGGGGGCAATTCACCCCTCCACTTT.

The gene calls are TRBV9 and TRBJ1-1; D perhaps matches TRBD1 (5 bases). The CDR3 has 17 amino acids. Trimming shortened V by 2 bases and J by 0 bases, and 17 bases separated the two germline ends. Germline V gene data show CDR1 as SGDLS and CDR2 as YYNGEE. This CDR3 is CASSVPPGGGLNTEAFF. The CDR3 coding sequence is TGTGCCAGCAGCGTTCCACCTGGGGGGGGGTTGAACACTGAAGCTTTCTTT.

The rearrangement uses TRBV11-3 and TRBJ1-5; D is possibly TRBD1 (5 bases). Germline values: CDR1 SGHNT, CDR2 YENEEA. The CDR3 has 17 residues. Deletions cut 2 bases from V and 6 bases from J, with 20 bases between. The CDR3 nucleotides are TGTGCCAGCAGCTTACTCCTCGGGCAGGGTAACGTTCAGCCCCAGCATTTT. Translation: CASSLLLGQGNVQPQHF.

CDR3 amino acids: CASRAGAGGTQYF. The CDR3 DNA reads TGTGCCAGCAGGGCAGGAGCCGGCGGGACGCAGTATTTT. The chain is built from TRBV12-3 or TRBV12-4 and TRBJ2-3; TRBD2 is a possible D gene (5 bases). The V end lost 6 bases, the J end lost 9 bases, and 16 bases lay between the germline ends. This CDR3 is 13 amino acids long.

Here the CDR3 DNA reads TGTGCCAGCAGCTTAGAACAGGACCTAATTCGGTTGGTTTCTTTTGCCCACTTT. Protein product: CASSLEQDLIRLVSFAHF. This chain joins TRBV7-9 and TRBJ1-6; D is perhaps TRBD1 (5 bases). CDR1 and CDR2 (germline): SEHNR, FQNEAQ (reference sequence). The V end was cut by 1 base, the J end by 18 bases, with 31 bases between. This CDR3 comprises 18 residues. Using reference TRBV7-9 and TRBJ1-6 for the parts outside the CDR3, the full variable domain is DTGVSQNPRHKITKRGQNVTFRCDPISEHNRLYWYRQTLGQGPEFLTYFQNEAQLEKSRLLSDRFSAERPKGSFSTLEIQRTEQGDSAMYLCASSLEQDLIRLVSFAHFGNGTRLTVT.

This rearrangement joins TRBV28 to TRBJ1-3; possible D gene TRBD1, 5 bases. The germline CDR1 and CDR2 sequences are MDHEN and SYDVKM. V lost 4 bases to trimming and J lost 0 bases, with 16 bases between them. This CDR3 has 17 amino acids. This CDR3 is CASSSTRQPTSGNTIYF. CDR3 DNA sequence: TGTGCCAGCAGTTCCACCCGACAGCCAACCTCTGGAAACACCATATATTTT.

The gene calls are TRBV9 and TRBJ1-1; D is uncertain. V was pared by 0 bases and J by 0 bases, with 6 bases between. The CDR3 length is 14 residues. Germline CDR1 reads SGDLS; CDR2 reads YYNGEE. The chain's CDR3 is CASSVAGMNTEAFF. Written as DNA, the CDR3 is TGTGCCAGCAGCGTAGCCGGGATGAACACTGAAGCTTTCTTT.